The 23 T cell receptor beta chains listed next were all sequenced from one sample in a study of monozygotic twins with inflammatory bowel disease (dated by TCRdb to 2018 to 2020). The method behind the library was 5' RACE. The run used an Illumina HiSeq 2500. Based on TCRdb reprocessing of the reads, there is one entry per CDR3 protein sequence, and DNA is missing. The sample table includes 40,000 to 45,000 distinct CDR3 sequences. Around 5.3% of the sample belongs to the ten largest clones. The specimen sequenced was blood. Source of these receptors: a human donor with ulcerative colitis or Crohn's disease, or a healthy co-twin of an affected twin (not recorded which).

The chain uses TRBV6-6 and TRBJ1-2; TCRdb calls TRBD1, which cannot be checked without DNA. The germline gives CDR1 MNHNY, CDR2 SVGAGI (reference sequence). The length of the CDR3 is 13 residues. This chain's CDR3 is CASGQGPHYGYTF.

The V and J genes are TRBV5-1 and TRBJ1-5; TCRdb designates TRBD1, a call that cannot be tested without DNA. The germline V gene encodes CDR1 SGHRS and CDR2 YFSETQ. The CDR3 is made up of 16 amino acids. The CDR3 spells CASSPRQLWGNQPQHF. Full variable domain (remainder filled in from reference TRBV5-1 and TRBJ1-5): KAGVTQTPRYLIKTRGQQVTLSCSPISGHRSVSWYQQTPGQGLQFLFEYFSETQRNKGNFPGRFSGRQFSNSRSEMNVSTLELGDSALYLCASSPRQLWGNQPQHFGDGTRLSIL.

The rearrangement joins TRBV5-1 to TRBJ2-2; the TRBD2 assignment by TCRdb is unverifiable without DNA. The CDR3 is made up of 16 amino acids. Germline loops: CDR1 SGHRS, CDR2 YFSETQ. Here the CDR3 reads CASSLVSGRKTGELFF.

V is TRBV7-2 and J is TRBJ1-1. This CDR3 has 13 amino acids. CDR1 and CDR2 from the germline V gene are SGHTA and FQGNSA. This CDR3 is CASSRSVNTEAFF.

The chain's CDR3 is CSARPSGRNNEQFF. This chain joins TRBV20-1 and TRBJ2-1; TCRdb's assignment of TRBD2 cannot be checked, as there is no DNA. This CDR3 contains 14 residues. Germline assignment: CDR1 DFQATT and CDR2 SNEGSKA (reference sequence).

This sequence joins TRBV5-5 and TRBJ2-2; TCRdb's D call, TRBD2, is unchecked because there is no DNA. The germline gives CDR1 SGHKS, CDR2 YYEKEE (reference sequence). The length of the CDR3 is 15 residues. CDR3 in amino acids: CASTLAAGDTGELFF.

This chain connects TRBV20-1 to TRBJ2-1; TCRdb calls TRBD2, which cannot be checked without DNA. Germline lookup yields CDR1 DFQATT and CDR2 SNEGSKA (reference sequence). The CDR3 runs to 16 residues. CDR3 loop: CSARDLSAGRYNEQFF.

CDR3 sequence: CASSLSEATDTQYF. V is TRBV5-6 and J is TRBJ2-3. Germline values: CDR1 SGHDT, CDR2 YYEEEE. The CDR3 loop spans 14 amino acids.

This sequence joins TRBV6-1 and TRBJ1-2; with no DNA, the TCRdb D assignment of TRBD1 cannot be verified. CDR1 and CDR2 (germline): MNHNS, SASEGT. The CDR3 runs 13 residues. The CDR3 protein is CASSEGGPYGYTF.

This chain joins TRBV5-4 and TRBJ2-7; TCRdb proposes TRBD1, but this gene call is untestable without DNA. Germline V gene lookup returns CDR1 SGHNT and CDR2 YYREEE (reference sequence). CDR3 length: 16 residues. CDR3 loop: CASSARQELGTGEQYF.

The chain uses TRBV28 and TRBJ1-2; TCRdb selects TRBD1, and the lack of DNA leaves this call unchecked. Germline V lookup: CDR1 MDHEN, CDR2 SYDVKM. The length of the CDR3 is 15 residues. CDR3 amino acids: CASRRGPNVDYGYTF.

The chain carries TRBV4-2 and TRBJ2-3; TCRdb's D gene call, TRBD2, goes unchecked for lack of DNA. This CDR3 has 17 residues. Germline V lookup: CDR1 LGHNA, CDR2 YNFKEQ. The CDR3 sequence: CASSPEASGMNTDTQYF.

This chain uses TRBV20-1 with TRBJ1-2; TCRdb's D call of TRBD1 is untestable without DNA. CDR3 length: 14 residues. Germline CDR1 reads DFQATT; CDR2 reads SNEGSKA (reference sequence). The CDR3 is CSAPEGGGHSGYTF.

The rearrangement joins TRBV7-9 to TRBJ1-2. There are 14 residues in the CDR3. Per the germline V gene, CDR1 is SEHNR and CDR2 is FQNEAQ (reference sequence). The CDR3 sequence is CASSLAAGYYGYTF.

This rearrangement joins TRBV5-1 to TRBJ2-7; TCRdb's D gene call, TRBD1, goes unchecked for lack of DNA. Per germline, CDR1 SGHRS and CDR2 YFSETQ. The CDR3 has 13 amino acids. The CDR3 loop reads CASNALVANEQYF.

The chain employs TRBV5-1 and TRBJ2-3; TCRdb returns TRBD2, unconfirmable since there is no DNA. The CDR3 length is 14 residues. Germline CDR1 SGHRS, CDR2 YFSETQ. CDR3 region: CASSTSGSTDTQYF.

The chain carries TRBV7-2 and TRBJ2-2. Germline CDR1 reads SGHTA; CDR2 reads FQGNSA. This CDR3 is built from 13 residues. This CDR3 is CASSPAWGGELFF.

The genes are TRBV5-1 and TRBJ2-3; checking the TCRdb D call of TRBD2 is not possible without DNA. This CDR3 has 17 residues. The germline V gene encodes CDR1 SGHRS and CDR2 YFSETQ. The CDR3 reads CASSLRVTSGSTDTQYF.

CDR3 sequence: CASSYSGEAISGINEQFF. This chain uses TRBV6-5 with TRBJ2-1; with no DNA, the TCRdb D assignment of TRBD2 cannot be verified. The CDR3 runs 18 residues. Germline CDR1 MNHEY, CDR2 SVGAGI.

The chain is built from TRBV5-6 and TRBJ2-5; the TCRdb D gene call, TRBD1, has no DNA to confirm it. Per germline, CDR1 SGHDT and CDR2 YYEEEE. This CDR3 contains 13 residues. The CDR3 sequence is CASSPDRSETQYF.

This rearrangement joins TRBV5-1 to TRBJ2-3; TCRdb's D call of TRBD2 is untestable without DNA. The CDR3 length is 17 residues. Germline assignment: CDR1 SGHRS and CDR2 YFSETQ. CDR3 residues: CASSSPSGISSMDTQYF.

CDR3 sequence: CASSPLGQGSSKNIQYF. J is TRBJ2-4 and V is TRBV27; the D call from TCRdb, TRBD1, cannot be confirmed without DNA. In germline, CDR1 is MNHEY, CDR2 SMNVEV (reference sequence). The CDR3 consists of 17 residues.

The chain carries TRBV12-3 or TRBV12-4 and TRBJ1-5. The CDR3 runs 14 residues. This CDR3 reads CASTTASLNQPQHF.